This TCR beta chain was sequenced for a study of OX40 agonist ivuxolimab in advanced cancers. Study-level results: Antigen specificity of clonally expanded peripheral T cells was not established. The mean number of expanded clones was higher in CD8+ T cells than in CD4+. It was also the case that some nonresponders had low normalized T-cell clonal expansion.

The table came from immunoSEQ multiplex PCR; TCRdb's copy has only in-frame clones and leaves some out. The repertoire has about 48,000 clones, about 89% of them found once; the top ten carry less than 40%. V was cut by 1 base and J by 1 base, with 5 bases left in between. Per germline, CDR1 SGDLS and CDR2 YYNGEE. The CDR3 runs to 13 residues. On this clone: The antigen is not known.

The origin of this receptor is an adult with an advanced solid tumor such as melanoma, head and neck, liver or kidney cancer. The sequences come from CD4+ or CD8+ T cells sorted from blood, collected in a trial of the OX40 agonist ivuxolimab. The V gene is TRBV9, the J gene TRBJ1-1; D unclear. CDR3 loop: CASSVSPNTEAFF. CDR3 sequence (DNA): TGTGCCAGCAGCGTATCACCGAACACTGAAGCTTTCTTT.